The rows below give T cell receptor beta chains drawn from one sample of a study of graft-versus-host responses after intestinal transplantation. The assay was immunoSEQ multiplex PCR, and TCRdb's table has in-frame clones only and misses some. This sample has over 90,000 clones, with approximately 94% found just once. Antigens for these TCRs are unknown. The sequenced sample was unstimulated CD8+ T cells sorted from spleen or lymph node cells, obtained before intestinal transplant. These receptors all come from a human donor who received an intestinal transplant. Each CDR3 is given with its conserved first and last residue. Each record gives: J gene, V gene, CDR3 protein.

TRBJ1-1	TRBV6-5	CASSYSIQMNTEAFF
TRBJ2-1	TRBV21-1	CASISGDSSYNEQFF
TRBJ2-7	TRBV11-2	CASSLWPDRSEEQYF
TRBJ2-1	TRBV12-5	CASGFPPSNNEQFF
TRBJ2-1	TRBV30	CAWSVSGVINEQFF
TRBJ1-1	TRBV7-9	CASSPQGTEAFF
TRBJ1-1	TRBV7-8	CASSSEGFGETEAFF
TRBJ1-1	TRBV19	CASSIGQGGTEAFF
TRBJ2-5	TRBV9	CASSVSGGTRQETQYF
TRBJ2-2	TRBV9	CASSATGAPRELFF
TRBJ2-7	TRBV7-2	CASSPSYEQYF
TRBJ2-1	TRBV15	CATSSGTSAGDEQFF
TRBJ2-1	TRBV9	CASSDPGDESLVRDEQFF
TRBJ2-3	TRBV9	CASSVEGGGSTDTQYF
TRBJ2-7	TRBV5-4	CASSLEGGPYEQYF
TRBJ2-2	TRBV30	CAWSDPSRELFF
TRBJ2-7	TRBV5-4	CASSEGQVLPTYEQYF
TRBJ1-4	TRBV10-3	CAISDAGVNEKLFF
TRBJ2-1	TRBV5-5	CASSYAASNEQFF
TRBJ2-2	TRBV30	CAWSLSVGGELFF
TRBJ2-7	TRBV7-8	CASSSNYEQYF
TRBJ2-1	TRBV9	CASSAPLGYEQFF
TRBJ2-1	TRBV2	CASGSGGVYNEQFF
TRBJ2-1	TRBV11-2	CASSLASGGTYNEQFF